Listed below are T cell receptor beta chains from one sample, sequenced in a study of blood T cell repertoires in COVID-19. Here immunoSEQ multiplex PCR was the method, and the copy in TCRdb shows in-frame clones only, minus some. The sample has roughly 190,000 clones, 65% to 85% seen once; the top ten hold under 4%. Sequenced: PBMCs or T cells enriched from blood (not recorded which). Receptors originate from a woman aged 25 to 45 who had been exposed to COVID-19. Each CDR3 is given with its conserved first and last residue. A D gene is named only where the DNA matches it firmly. Size values are once, few and many counts, or a class for expanded clones, and some rows have none.

v_call	d_call	clone_size	j_call	cdr3_nt	cdr3_aa
TRBV19	NA	NA	TRBJ1-5	TGTGCCAGTAGTATCTTCAGGGGCAGTCAGCCCCAGCATTTT	CASSIFRGSQPQHF
TRBV15	NA	NA	TRBJ1-4	TGTGCCACCAGCAGAGATCGGGTCGAAAAACTGTTTTTT	CATSRDRVEKLFF
TRBV2	NA	NA	TRBJ1-5	TGTGCCAGCAGTGAGGGGGGTTTCTATCAGCCCCAGCATTTT	CASSEGGFYQPQHF
TRBV7-9	TRBD2	NA	TRBJ2-1	TGTGCCAGCAGCCCATCCGGGGGGGCTCACAATGAGCAGTTCTTC	CASSPSGGAHNEQFF
TRBV29-1	NA	NA	TRBJ2-7	TGCAGCGCCGGGGAGTCTAGCGAGCAGTACTTC	CSAGESSEQYF
TRBV6-2/TRBV6-3	NA	NA	TRBJ1-1	TGTGCCAGCAGTTACCGGGACTTTATGAACACTGAAGCTTTCTTT	CASSYRDFMNTEAFF
TRBV3-1/TRBV3-2	NA	NA	TRBJ1-1	TGTGCCAGCAGCCCAGCTGGGGGGGGAAAAAATGAAGCTTTCTTT	CASSPAGGGKNEAFF
TRBV6-5	TRBD1	few	TRBJ1-2	TGTGCCAGCACCCCCTCCAGACAGGGAAAAGGCGGCTACACCTTC	CASTPSRQGKGGYTF
TRBV20-1	NA	NA	TRBJ1-2	TGCAGTGCTAGTACCTGGGGGGGCAACTATGGCTACACCTTC	CSASTWGGNYGYTF
TRBV7-2	TRBD2	NA	TRBJ2-7	TGTGCCAGCAGCTTATTGCGGGGGGGTTCCTACGAGCAGTACTTC	CASSLLRGGSYEQYF
TRBV12-5	NA	NA	TRBJ1-3	TGTGCTAGTGGTTTGGTACTTGAGGGCCGCTCTGGAAACACCATATATTTT	CASGLVLEGRSGNTIYF
TRBV6-6	TRBD2	few	TRBJ2-2	TGTGCCAGCAGTTTGGGACTAGCGGGGGGGGAGCTGTTTTTT	CASSLGLAGGELFF
TRBV6-2/TRBV6-3	TRBD1	many	TRBJ2-7	TGTGCCAGCAGTTATCTGGGGACAGGGTCCTACGAGCAGTACTTC	CASSYLGTGSYEQYF
TRBV19	TRBD1	NA	TRBJ1-1	TGTGCCAGTAGTCGAGACAGGGGGCACGTGAACACTGAAGCTTTCTTT	CASSRDRGHVNTEAFF
TRBV30	NA	NA	TRBJ1-5	TGTGCCTGGAGCCCGGGAGCGCGAGATCAGCCCCAGCATTTT	CAWSPGARDQPQHF
TRBV19	TRBD2	NA	TRBJ2-3	TGTGCCAGTAACCCGATTCTAGCGGGGGGTGGCACAGATACGCAGTATTTT	CASNPILAGGGTDTQYF
TRBV21-1	NA	NA	TRBJ1-4	TGTGCCAGCAGCATCGGGACAGGGGATGAAAAACTGTTTTTT	CASSIGTGDEKLFF
TRBV6-4	NA	many	TRBJ2-3	TGTGCCAGCAGTCCCGGAGGGGGGGGCTGGAAAGATACGCAGTATTTT	CASSPGGGGWKDTQYF
TRBV29-1	TRBD2	NA	TRBJ2-2	TGCAGCGTTGGTAATAGCGGGACCGGGGAGCTGTTTTTT	CSVGNSGTGELFF
TRBV7-9	NA	NA	TRBJ1-2	TGTGCCAGCAGCCAGAGGGCAGAATATGGCTACACCTTC	CASSQRAEYGYTF
TRBV5-1	TRBD1	once	TRBJ1-2	TGCGCCAGCAGCTTGTCACAGGGGGCTGTTGGCTACACCTTC	CASSLSQGAVGYTF
TRBV5-4	NA	few	TRBJ1-1	TGTGCCAGCAGCTTGAAGCTTGGGGGCGGCACTGAAGCTTTCTTT	CASSLKLGGGTEAFF